This T cell receptor beta chain was identified in a study of T cell responses to AZD1222 COVID-19 vaccine. Study-wide points: The sample set comprised mostly white British donors with more females, and clonal diversity was possibly underestimated.

Remarks on this clone: Its antigen is undetermined.

The repertoire was sequenced with immunoSEQ multiplex PCR; TCRdb's copy has only in-frame clones and lacks some. Found here are about 180,000 clones, 85% to 95% of them singletons; the top ten hold less than 2.5%. Whether given at about 4 or about 12 weeks, second doses were pooled. The receptor was isolated from an adult who received the AZD1222 COVID-19 vaccine. Sample: peripheral blood, taken 28 days after the second AZD1222 dose.

In DNA form, the CDR3 reads TGTGCCAGCAGTTATTCAGAGGCTACTAATCAGCCCCAGCATTTT. Amino acids: CASSYSEATNQPQHF. The chain employs TRBV6-2 or TRBV6-3 and TRBJ1-5, with D hard to call. V lost 3 bases and J 4 bases, leaving 13 bases between the germline ends. Germline CDR1 MNHEY, CDR2 SVGEGT. The CDR3 length is 15 residues.